One sample yielded the 28 T cell receptor beta chains listed below, sequenced in a study of blood T cells in healthy people across ages. The use of a sample-barcoded 5' primer and a J-beta primer mix characterized a second PCR of about 7 to 12 cycles. TCRdb processed the 5' RACE reads anew with MiXCR; each CDR3 protein has one entry. Among more than 1,000,000 distinct CDR3 sequences listed, approximately 26% were seen once. The sample also formed part of further work on T cells of mothers and their children.

The sample was blood. The source of these receptors is a girl aged 2-10 years in good health.

This clonotype was found many times. The chain couples TRBV3-1 to TRBJ2-5; 11 nucleotides agree with TRBD2. The CDR3 extends over 16 amino acids. Losses at the gene ends were 0 bases for V and 6 bases for J; bases not matched to a gene: 6. Germline assignment: CDR1 LGHDT and CDR2 YNNKEL (reference sequence). CDR3 in DNA: TGTGCCAGCAGCCAAGATTTAGCGGGAGGGCGGCAGACCCAGTACTTC. This codes for CASSQDLAGGRQTQYF.

This clonotype occurred a few times. The chain combines TRBV7-9 with TRBJ2-7; D could derive from TRBD1 or TRBD2 (7 bases each). CDR3 size: 14 residues. V shed 4 bases and J shed 11 bases, with 21 bases lying between them. CDR1 and CDR2 from the germline V gene are SEHNR and FQNEAQ (reference sequence). The CDR3 coding sequence is TGTGCCAGCAGCTCAGGGGGGGACCTACGAAAGGAGTACTTC. As protein: CASSSGGDLRKEYF.

J is TRBJ2-7 and V is TRBV3-1; D is ambiguous. From germline, CDR1 is LGHDT and CDR2 YNNKEL (reference sequence). CDR3 length equals 12 residues. The V gene lost 0 bases and the J gene lost 6 bases, with 6 bases spanning the gap. CDR3 DNA: TGTGCCAGCAGCCAAGACCCCCCCGAGCAGTACTTC. Its translation is CASSQDPPEQYF.

The J gene is TRBJ2-4, the V gene TRBV7-9; D is perhaps TRBD1 (6 bases). V dropped 5 bases and J dropped 0 bases, with 20 bases sitting between them. This CDR3 has 18 amino acids. The V gene's germline CDR1 is SEHNR and CDR2 FQNEAQ (reference sequence). CDR3 residues: CASSPPFRDKLAKNIQYF. DNA of the CDR3: TGTGCCAGCAGCCCCCCTTTCCGGGACAAGCTAGCCAAAAACATTCAGTACTTC.

This clonotype appeared a few times. The chain joins TRBV12-3 or TRBV12-4 to TRBJ1-1; no clear D gene. This CDR3 contains 11 residues. Between the trimmed V and J ends, which lost 1 base and 10 bases, there was a span of 7 bases. DNA for the CDR3: TGTGCCAGCAGTTTAGGGGATGGAGCTTTCTTT. Translated, it gives CASSLGDGAFF.

V is TRBV29-1 and J is TRBJ2-5, with D maybe TRBD1 (5 bases). The DNA end favors TRBJ2-1, so the J call may be wrong. The germline gives CDR1 SQVTM, CDR2 ANQGSEA. CDR3 length: 10 amino acids. CDR3 amino acids: CSVARQEQFF. The CDR3 region has the DNA TGCAGCGTTGCACGACAGGAGCAGTTCTTC.

Concerning this clonotype: The conserved closing phenylalanine or tryptophan is absent in this CDR3, likely reflecting a read error. J is TRBJ2-5 and V is TRBV29-1; possible D gene TRBD2, 6 bases. With the DNA end fitting TRBJ2-1 better, the J assignment may be wrong. The germline gives CDR1 SQVTM, CDR2 ANQGSEA. The CDR3 loop spans 13 amino acids. The CDR3, as DNA: TGCAGCGTTGAAGGGACTACCTACAATGAGCAGTTCCTC. It is translated as CSVEGTTYNEQFL.

This clonotype was observed a handful of times. The chain has TRBV9 and TRBJ2-5; 7 bases line up with TRBD2. The J call may not be correct, given that the DNA end is closer to TRBJ2-7. This CDR3 is 14 amino acids long. Germline CDR1 SGDLS, CDR2 YYNGEE. The chain's CDR3 is CASSVGGSNYEQYF. The CDR3 nucleotides read TGTGCCAGCAGCGTAGGCGGGAGCAATTACGAGCAGTACTTC.

V and J are TRBV4-2 and TRBJ2-5; TRBD2 is a possible D gene (6 bases). The germline V gene encodes CDR1 LGHNA and CDR2 YNFKEQ. Between the trimmed V and J ends, which lost 4 bases and 5 bases, there was a span of 17 bases. The CDR3 is made up of 15 amino acids. CDR3: CASSPLARGLETQYF. In nucleotides, the CDR3 is TGTGCCAGCAGCCCCCTAGCACGGGGGTTGGAGACCCAGTACTTC.

V usage is TRBV3-1 and J usage is TRBJ2-1; D not certain. The tail of the sequence fits TRBJ2-7 better, so the J call may be wrong. The length of the CDR3 is 14 residues. Germline values: CDR1 LGHDT, CDR2 YNNKEL (reference sequence). The CDR3: CASSQGETLYEQYF. The CDR3 nucleotides are TGTGCCAGCAGCCAAGGTGAGACGCTATACGAGCAGTACTTC.

This clonotype was seen a handful of times. The rearrangement links TRBV6-6 to TRBJ1-2; D is ambiguous. The CDR3 contains 13 residues. CDR1 is MNHNY and CDR2 is SVGAGI in the germline V gene (reference sequence). The V and J ends lost 1 base and 4 bases respectively, with 7 bases between them. The CDR3 DNA follows: TGTGCCAGCAGTTACTTTCCCTCCTATGGCTACACCTTC. Protein product: CASSYFPSYGYTF.

This sequence joins TRBV12-3 or TRBV12-4 and TRBJ2-5; 9 bases map to TRBD2. V dropped 0 bases and J dropped 13; count of bases not matched to a gene: 12. This CDR3 contains 15 residues. The CDR3 nucleotides read TGTGCCAGCAGTTTAGCGGTGGGTGGACTAGCGAAGCGGTACTTC. It encodes CASSLAVGGLAKRYF.

In this sample, this clonotype turned up a few times. The chain employs TRBV4-3 and TRBJ2-6; D gene unclear. V lost 0 bases, J lost 0 bases, and 9 bases lay in between. Germline CDR1 and CDR2: LGHNA and YSLEER. The CDR3 length is 17 residues. The CDR3 DNA reads as TGCGCCAGCAGCCAAGAATCTTACTCCTCTGGGGCCAACGTCCTGACTTTC. Its protein is CASSQESYSSGANVLTF.

The rearrangement links TRBV7-2 to TRBJ2-5; TRBD2 matches 9 bases. V gave up 2 bases and J gave up 4 bases; unmatched junction bases: 5. The CDR3 consists of 15 residues. Germline assignment: CDR1 SGHTA and CDR2 FQGNSA. The CDR3 coding sequence is TGTGCCAGCAGCTTAAATGGGCGGGGGGGAGAGACCCAGTACTTC. It encodes CASSLNGRGGETQYF.

The chain uses TRBV10-3 and TRBJ1-4; 8 bases are shared with TRBD1. The CDR3 has 15 residues. J was trimmed by 4 bases and V by 3 bases; bases with no gene match: 4. Germline values: CDR1 ENHRY, CDR2 SYGVKD. This CDR3 reads CAISDLTGGNEKLFF. The CDR3 nucleotides are TGTGCCATCAGTGACCTAACAGGGGGTAATGAAAAACTGTTTTTT.

This chain uses TRBV6-1 with TRBJ1-6; D is possibly TRBD1 (5 bases). Germline CDR1 and CDR2: MNHNS and SASEGT. Trimming removed 0 bases from V and 0 bases from J, with 18 bases in between. This CDR3 is 20 amino acids long. The chain's CDR3 is CASSEALNRGLSSYNSPLHF. The CDR3 DNA is TGTGCCAGCAGTGAAGCCCTGAACCGGGGCCTAAGCTCCTATAATTCACCCCTCCACTTT.

This clonotype has more than one count but fewer than ten. The rearrangement uses TRBV5-1 and TRBJ2-1; 13 nucleotides align to TRBD2. With V trimmed by 0 bases and J by 4 bases, 7 bases remained unmatched. Germline CDR1 reads SGHRS; CDR2 reads YFSETQ. The CDR3 covers 18 residues. CDR3 amino acids: CASSLAATSGGRYNEQFF. The CDR3 bases are TGCGCCAGCAGCTTGGCCGCGACTAGCGGGGGGAGATACAATGAGCAGTTCTTC.

In this sample, this clonotype turned up many times. The V gene is TRBV29-1, the J gene TRBJ2-1; D may be TRBD2 (5 bases). The CDR3 contains 11 residues. Trimming took off 7 bases at V and 5 bases at J, with 9 bases between the two ends. The V gene's germline CDR1 is SQVTM and CDR2 ANQGSEA. The CDR3 spells CSAKTNNEQFF. CDR3 sequence (DNA): TGCAGCGCCAAGACTAACAATGAGCAGTTCTTC.

In its sample, this clonotype was seen once. The chain carries TRBV10-1 and TRBJ1-2, with D tentatively TRBD1 (5 bases). The V end lost 8 bases, the J end lost 8 bases, and 6 bases lay between the germline ends. This CDR3 contains 9 residues. Germline V gene data show CDR1 as WNHNN and CDR2 as SYGVQD (reference sequence). The CDR3 loop reads CASQGGYTF. In DNA form, the CDR3 reads TGCGCCAGCCAGGGAGGCTACACCTTC.

The chain carries TRBV6-5 and TRBJ1-3; D gene ambiguous. The germline gives CDR1 MNHEY, CDR2 SVGAGI. This CDR3 contains 14 residues. V shed 2 bases and J shed 7 bases, with 12 bases lying between them. The DNA of the CDR3 is TGTGCCAGCAGTTACAGGCAGAACGCCAACACCATATATTTT. It translates to CASSYRQNANTIYF.

Here the CDR3 DNA reads TGTGCCAGCAGACTGCAAGAGAACACCGGGGAGCTGTTTTTT. It specifies CASRLQENTGELFF. The J gene is TRBJ2-2, the V gene TRBV6-6; D remains unclear. The V end was cut by 6 bases, the J end by 1 base, with 9 bases between. This CDR3 has 14 amino acids. CDR1 is MNHNY and CDR2 is SVGAGI in the germline V gene (reference sequence).

The chain carries TRBV7-9 and TRBJ1-1; weak D call: TRBD1 (6 bases). The CDR3 extends over 14 amino acids. Per the germline V gene, CDR1 is SEHNR and CDR2 is FQNEAQ (reference sequence). With 2 bases removed from V and 3 bases from J, the gap between germline ends came to 10 bases. This chain's CDR3 is CASSLRGGDTEAFF. The DNA for the CDR3 is TGTGCCAGCAGCTTAAGAGGGGGGGACACTGAAGCTTTCTTT.

This clonotype was seen only a few times. The V gene is TRBV7-2, the J gene TRBJ2-5, with 11 bases that match TRBD2. Germline V gene lookup returns CDR1 SGHTA and CDR2 FQGNSA. V shed 3 bases and J 11 bases; nucleotides not matched to a gene: 11. This CDR3 spans 15 amino acids. The CDR3 loop reads CASSLIAGGPWEQYF. CDR3 sequence (DNA): TGTGCCAGCAGCTTGATAGCGGGAGGGCCGTGGGAGCAGTACTTC.

The V and J genes are TRBV25-1 and TRBJ2-5; 9 positions agree with TRBD1. The assigned J gene may be wrong: the sequence end matches TRBJ2-7 better. CDR1 is MGHDK and CDR2 is SYGVNS in the germline V gene. The CDR3 is 16 amino acids. CDR3 DNA: TGTGCCAGCAGTGCTCCGGGACAGGGACCTACCTACGAGCAGTACTTC. The encoded protein is CASSAPGQGPTYEQYF.

The rearrangement joins TRBV9 to TRBJ2-5; no clear D. The end of the DNA fits TRBJ2-1 better, so the J call may be wrong. The germline CDR1 and CDR2 sequences are SGDLS and YYNGEE. The CDR3 extends over 17 amino acids. The CDR3 DNA reads as TGTGCCAGCAGCGTCTCCGCCCCGGGCCAGCTAGGTAATGAGCAGTTCTTC. Translation: CASSVSAPGQLGNEQFF.

The table lists this clonotype with a count of one. The V call is TRBV7-9, the J call TRBJ2-4; 7 nucleotides match TRBD1. The junction had 7 bases not matched to a gene; V was cut back by 5 bases and J by 6 bases. There are 14 residues in the CDR3. CDR1 is SEHNR and CDR2 is FQNEAQ in the germline V gene (reference sequence). CDR3 nucleotides: TGTGCCAGCAGCCCGGGACAGCTGTTAAACATTCAGTACTTC. This sequence encodes CASSPGQLLNIQYF.

The chain employs TRBV7-9 and TRBJ1-5; D might be TRBD1 (5 bases). Trimming took off 1 base at V and 2 bases at J, with 12 bases between the two ends. The CDR3 spans 16 residues. The germline gives CDR1 SEHNR, CDR2 FQNEAQ (reference sequence). The CDR3 loop reads CASSLEGNRGNQPQHF. CDR3 DNA sequence: TGTGCCAGCAGCTTAGAGGGGAATCGGGGCAATCAGCCCCAGCATTTT.

This CDR3 is CASSPSRLVMEETQYF. As DNA, the CDR3 is TGTGCCAGCAGCCCTTCCCGACTAGTGATGGAGGAGACCCAGTACTTC. The chain recombines TRBV14 with TRBJ2-5; D possibly corresponds to TRBD2 (6 bases). CDR1 is SGHDN and CDR2 is FVKESK in the germline V gene. This CDR3 region has 16 residues. Trimming pared 4 bases from V and 5 bases from J, leaving 20 bases between.